Listed below are T cell receptor beta chains from one sample, sequenced in a study of blood T cell repertoires in COVID-19. Profiled with immunoSEQ multiplex PCR; TCRdb holds only in-frame clones, not every one. This sample has tens of thousands of clones, with roughly 86% found just once. Sequencing input: peripheral blood. The source is an elderly woman with acute or convalescent COVID-19. Each CDR3 is given with its conserved first and last residue. Fields, in order: J gene, V gene, CDR3 protein.

>TRBJ2-7|TRBV6-5
CASSFGGKTYEQYF
>TRBJ1-2|TRBV19
CASATEGFNYGYTF
>TRBJ1-6|TRBV27
CASSLFSLSSSYNSPLHF
>TRBJ1-1|TRBV28
CASSRQGRAEAFF
>TRBJ2-7|TRBV10-2
CASSESGGLTKGEQYF
>TRBJ1-5|TRBV2
CASQGPTPGAQHF
>TRBJ1-4|TRBV6-5
CASRPGTVEKLFF
>TRBJ2-5|TRBV7-9
CASSIRQVQETQYF
>TRBJ1-2|TRBV5-1
CASSLGGGYTF
>TRBJ2-7|TRBV27
CASSLVRDYEQYF
>TRBJ2-6|TRBV4-2
CASSSAGTGGGGANVLTF
>TRBJ2-2|TRBV2
CASNLGVGELFF
>TRBJ2-5|TRBV5-1
CASGVQGAGETQYF
>TRBJ2-5|TRBV7-9
CASSLIAGGRETQYF
>TRBJ2-1|TRBV28
CASSGTSGSNEQFF
>TRBJ1-2|TRBV5-1
CASSPDGLYGYTF
>TRBJ2-5|TRBV3-1/TRBV3-2
CASSPPGVETQYF
>TRBJ2-3|TRBV2
CASFPSPGASQYF
>TRBJ2-3|TRBV5-1
CASSLPSGQRLDTQYF
>TRBJ1-6|TRBV29-1
CSVGDSNSPLHF
>TRBJ2-5|TRBV5-1
CASSLGQGIETQYF
>TRBJ1-1|TRBV27
CASSLSNPRVTEAFF
>TRBJ2-1|TRBV9
CASSTSLAGGNNEQFF
>TRBJ1-6|TRBV25-1
CASSDPGTGRDSPLHF
>TRBJ2-7|TRBV19
CASSLGPAAYEQYF
>TRBJ1-2|TRBV3-1/TRBV3-2
CASSTRTGNYGYTF
>TRBJ2-5|TRBV29-1
CSVAGTSGGRVETQYF
>TRBJ2-3|TRBV24-1
CATSEPLPTLVQYF
>TRBJ2-2|TRBV11-2
CASSLVVAVAGELFF
>TRBJ1-6|TRBV5-1
CASSLFPGGNNSPLHF
>TRBJ1-6|TRBV24-1
CATSGYGNNSPLHF
>TRBJ2-7|TRBV5-1
CASSFYSGSPYEQYF
>TRBJ2-5|TRBV5-1
CASRSSGIQLETQYF
>TRBJ1-6|TRBV6-1
CASSEQWTTHSPLHF
>TRBJ2-7|TRBV11-3
CASSLDRGEQYF
>TRBJ1-5|TRBV28
CASSGSGGQPQHF
>TRBJ1-4|TRBV28
CASSRQGYNEKLFF
>TRBJ1-2|TRBV10-3
CAISELTGNYGYTF
>TRBJ1-2|TRBV7-9
CASSPGDYEGYTF
>TRBJ2-7|TRBV11-1
CASSMAGLSYEQYF
>TRBJ2-2|TRBV2
CASTLIGGGGYTGELFF
>TRBJ2-7|TRBV18
CASSPYGTDYEQYF
>TRBJ2-5|TRBV5-4
CASSGTSGEETQYF
>TRBJ2-2|TRBV5-5
CASSPGPQGTGELFF
>TRBJ2-7|TRBV7-3
CASSLSASGPYEQYF
>TRBJ2-3|TRBV13
CASLRGQGDTQYF
>TRBJ2-7|TRBV7-2
CASSLAAGASYEQYF
>TRBJ1-2|TRBV11-2
CASRKPGQRLDGYTF
>TRBJ1-6|TRBV6-5
CASRGEGSPLHF
>TRBJ2-7|TRBV20-1
CSAQVLYEQYF
>TRBJ2-2|TRBV24-1
CATSDPGTSGGELFF
>TRBJ2-2|TRBV3-1/TRBV3-2
CASSQVTGVGGELFF
>TRBJ2-3|TRBV7-2
CASSLDWASFTDTQYF
>TRBJ1-2|TRBV3-1/TRBV3-2
CASSSGVYNYGYTF
>TRBJ1-2|TRBV4-2
CASSQDAGSNYGYTF
>TRBJ1-1|TRBV5-1
CASRQLQPMNTEAFF
>TRBJ1-1|TRBV19
CASSIPWQGATLIQAFF
>TRBJ1-2|TRBV18
CASSPEAWANYGYTF
>TRBJ2-5|TRBV28
CASSAGTQYF